The 2 T cell receptor beta chains below all came from one sample that was sequenced in a study of PD-1 blockade in classical Hodgkin lymphoma. Each patient relapsed following autologous stem cell transplantation, and prior brentuximab vedotin exposure differed. Sequenced by immunoSEQ multiplex PCR; TCRdb stores in-frame clones only, minus some. The sample includes more than 25,000 clones, around four fifths of them seen just once. Sequencing was performed on peripheral blood mononuclear cells (PBMCs), taken before the second cycle of nivolumab. The origin of the receptors is a human donor with classical Hodgkin lymphoma.

The sample holds a few counts of this clone. The chain couples TRBV7-3 to TRBJ1-6; D is uncertain. The ends were cut back, 1 base at V and 0 bases at J, with 4 bases in the middle. Germline values: CDR1 SGHTA, CDR2 FQGTGA. The CDR3 totals 15 residues. Here the CDR3 DNA reads TGTGCCAGCAGCTTAATGAGCTCCTATAATTCACCCCTCCACTTT. Its translation: CASSLMSSYNSPLHF. The full variable domain, its missing parts supplied by reference TRBV7-3 and TRBJ1-6, is GAGVSQTPSNKVTEKGKYVELRCDPISGHTALYWYRQSLGQGPEFLIYFQGTGAADDSGLPNDRFFAVRPEGSVSTLKIQRTERGDSAVYLCASSLMSSYNSPLHFGNGTRLTVT.

This chain links TRBV7-8 with TRBJ2-7, with D tentatively TRBD1 (5 bases). The CDR3 sequence is 12 residues long. V lost 4 bases to trimming and J lost 6 bases, with 10 bases between them. Germline loops: CDR1 SGHVS, CDR2 FQNEAQ. This CDR3 is CASSSTGAEQYF. The CDR3 DNA sequence: TGTGCCAGCAGCTCTACTGGGGCCGAGCAGTACTTC.